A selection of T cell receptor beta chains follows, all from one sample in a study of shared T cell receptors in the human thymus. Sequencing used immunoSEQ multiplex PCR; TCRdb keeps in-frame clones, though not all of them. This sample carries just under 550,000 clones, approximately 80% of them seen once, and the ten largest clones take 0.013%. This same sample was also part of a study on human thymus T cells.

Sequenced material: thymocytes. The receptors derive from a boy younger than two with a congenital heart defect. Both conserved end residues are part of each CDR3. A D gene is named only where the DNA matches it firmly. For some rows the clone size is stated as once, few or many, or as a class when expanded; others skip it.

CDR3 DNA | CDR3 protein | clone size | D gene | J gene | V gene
TGCGCCAGCAGCCAATCCGGGACAGGGGGCTACAATGAGCAGTTCTTC | CASSQSGTGGYNEQFF | few | TRBD1 | TRBJ2-1 | TRBV4-3
TGTGCCATCAGTGAAGGACCCCCGGGACTAGCGGGAGCGGGTGAGCAGTTCTTC | CAISEGPPGLAGAGEQFF | - | TRBD2 | TRBJ2-1 | TRBV10-3
TGTGCCACCAGTGGGGCGTATGGCTACACCTTC | CATSGAYGYTF | - | - | TRBJ1-2 | TRBV27
TGTGCCAGCAGCCCCCCCAGGAGGGGGCCCGGGGAGCTGTTTTTT | CASSPPRRGPGELFF | - | - | TRBJ2-2 | TRBV6-6
TGTGCCAGCAGTTACGCCAGGGACAGGGCGAACACCATATATTTT | CASSYARDRANTIYF | - | TRBD1 | TRBJ1-3 | TRBV6-5
TGCGCCAGCATGAGGGAGGGCGAGATAGGAGGGTGGAGGGAGGAGCAGTTCTTC | CASMREGEIGGWREEQFF | - | TRBD2 | TRBJ2-1 | TRBV23-1
TGCAGCGTCAGGACAGGGGGTATTGCTAATGAAAAACTGTTTTTT | CSVRTGGIANEKLFF | few | TRBD1 | TRBJ1-4 | TRBV29-1
TGTGCCAGCAGTTCCCGGCCGGGCAGGGCCTCCAAAAACATTCAGTACTTC | CASSSRPGRASKNIQYF | - | - | TRBJ2-4 | TRBV28
TGTGCCAGTAGTATCGGGGTTCCGGGCAGATTCTACGAGCAGTACTTC | CASSIGVPGRFYEQYF | - | - | TRBJ2-7 | TRBV19
TGCGCCAGCAGCCAAGATCGGAGGCACTCTAACTATGGCTACACCTTC | CASSQDRRHSNYGYTF | few | - | TRBJ1-2 | TRBV4-1
TGCGCCAGCAGCTTGGCCGGGGTACAATACGAGCAGTACTTC | CASSLAGVQYEQYF | - | - | TRBJ2-7 | TRBV5-1
TGTGCCAGCAGCTTAAAGGGTGCCGGGGCCGGGGAGCTGTTTTTT | CASSLKGAGAGELFF | - | - | TRBJ2-2 | TRBV7-2
TGTGCCAGCAGCTTCTCTGACAGGGGGCGTTTGGGCTCCTACGAGCAGTACTTC | CASSFSDRGRLGSYEQYF | - | TRBD1 | TRBJ2-7 | TRBV11-2
TGTGCCAGCAGCCTCGGGGGAGGGAAACCTGGAAACACCATATATTTT | CASSLGGGKPGNTIYF | - | - | TRBJ1-3 | TRBV28
TGCGCCAGCAGCCAAAGGCTAGCGGGAGCCCTCAATAACGAGCAGTACTTC | CASSQRLAGALNNEQYF | - | TRBD2 | TRBJ2-7 | TRBV4-1
TGTGCCAGCAGTAGACCGGGTCCGGGGCGGGAGTATGAGCAGTTCTTC | CASSRPGPGREYEQFF | - | TRBD2 | TRBJ2-1 | TRBV2
TGTGCCAGCAGCCAAGTAGGAGGGCCCTCCTACGAGCAGTACTTC | CASSQVGGPSYEQYF | - | - | TRBJ2-7 | TRBV14
TGTGCCAGCAGCTCCGGGACAGGGGGAAACACCATATATTTT | CASSSGTGGNTIYF | - | TRBD1 | TRBJ1-3 | TRBV5-6
TGTGCCAGCAGTTTAGGAGGATACGAGCAGTACTTC | CASSLGGYEQYF | - | - | TRBJ2-7 | TRBV28
TGTGCCAGCAGTCGGGGATTCGGGCCAGATACGCAGTATTTT | CASSRGFGPDTQYF | - | - | TRBJ2-3 | TRBV6-1
TGTGCCATGGGCGGGACGGAGAAAGAAGCTAACTATGGCTACACCTTC | CAMGGTEKEANYGYTF | - | - | TRBJ1-2 | TRBV10-3
TGTGCCAGCAGCAGACGAACTAGCGGGAGGTTAGGAACCGGGGAGCTGTTTTTT | CASSRRTSGRLGTGELFF | - | - | TRBJ2-2 | TRBV21-1
TGTGCCAGCAGGCTAGGCCCTATGCACACTGAAGCTTTCTTT | CASRLGPMHTEAFF | - | - | TRBJ1-1 | TRBV7-3
TGCGCCAGCAGCTTGGATGGGCGTGATACAGCTAACACAGATACGCAGTATTTT | CASSLDGRDTANTDTQYF | - | - | TRBJ2-3 | TRBV5-1
TGTGCCAGCAGCTTGGAGACAGGAATTGCAACTAATGAAAAACTGTTTTTT | CASSLETGIATNEKLFF | - | - | TRBJ1-4 | TRBV5-5
TGTGCCAGCAGGGGACGACAGGGGGCGGCGTCCGAGCAGTACTTC | CASRGRQGAASEQYF | - | TRBD1 | TRBJ2-7 | TRBV7-9
TGCGCCAGCAGCTTGGGGGGTAGCGGGGGCTCCTACAATGAGCAGTTCTTC | CASSLGGSGGSYNEQFF | - | TRBD2 | TRBJ2-1 | TRBV5-1
TGTGCCAGTAGCGGGACTAGCGGGTATAGCTCCTACAATGAGCAGTTCTTC | CASSGTSGYSSYNEQFF | - | TRBD2 | TRBJ2-1 | TRBV19
TGCGCCAGCAGCCCCGGGACTAGAACAGATACGCAGTATTTT | CASSPGTRTDTQYF | - | TRBD2 | TRBJ2-3 | TRBV5-1